A single sample gave rise to the 27 T cell receptor beta chains below, sequenced in a study of radiotherapy plus CTLA-4 blockade in lung cancer (dated by TCRdb to 2016 to 2018). The receptor library was made with the immunoSEQ multiplex PCR assay. What TCRdb holds here is the immuneACCESS table cut down to in-frame rearrangements. Part of the clones is not present; checked against another copy, under half of the missing clones reflect an unresolved V gene, and the others are unexplained. The sample table lists roughly 110,000 clones, 81% of them with a count of one. The top ten clonotypes cover less than 4% of the sample. The sequencing used peripheral blood, collected from a patient treated with radiotherapy plus ipilimumab. Receptors were obtained from a human donor with non-small cell lung cancer that progressed on radiotherapy plus ipilimumab. Some clones in this sample may be carry-over from other donors' samples.

This clone came up a few times. The chain couples TRBV4-1 to TRBJ2-1, with unresolved D. Trimming took 0 bases from V and 4 from J, leaving 13 bases between them. Germline CDR1 is MGHRA and CDR2 is YSYEKL. The CDR3 spans 16 residues. The CDR3: CASSQEPDLRYNEQFF. CDR3 nucleotide sequence: TGCGCCAGCAGCCAAGAACCCGATCTGAGATACAATGAGCAGTTCTTC.

The V call is TRBV18, the J call TRBJ2-3, with TRBD2 matching 11 bases. Germline CDR1 KGHSH, CDR2 LQKENI. With V trimmed by 3 bases and J by 5 bases, 7 bases remained unmatched. The CDR3 has 16 residues. In nucleotides, the CDR3 is TGTGCCAGCTCACCTCCTGGGCTAGCGGGGGGAGATACGCAGTATTTT. Amino acid sequence: CASSPPGLAGGDTQYF.

The CDR3 is CASSPLNRLEAFF. The CDR3, as DNA: TGTGCCAGCAGCCCACTAAACAGATTAGAAGCTTTCTTT. J is TRBJ1-1 and V is TRBV11-2, with D hard to call. The CDR3 has 13 amino acids. Trimming removed 5 bases from V and 8 bases from J, with 15 bases in between. Germline lookup yields CDR1 SGHAT and CDR2 FQNNGV.

This clone was seen a single time. V and J are TRBV5-1 and TRBJ1-4; D is ambiguous. V gave up 0 bases and J gave up 4 bases, with 7 bases separating them. Germline values: CDR1 SGHRS, CDR2 YFSETQ. CDR3 length: 14 residues. CDR3 DNA sequence: TGCGCCAGCAGCTTGGACGGGGATAATGAAAAACTGTTTTTT. Amino acids: CASSLDGDNEKLFF.

The V call is TRBV5-1, the J call TRBJ1-4; D possibly corresponds to TRBD1 (5 bases). The CDR3 totals 14 residues. The germline V and J ends were trimmed by 5 bases and 8 bases, with 16 bases remaining between them. Germline V lookup: CDR1 SGHRS, CDR2 YFSETQ. CDR3 sequence (DNA): TGCGCCAGCAGATCGGGACCGGCGGAAGAAAAACTGTTTTTT. It specifies CASRSGPAEEKLFF.

The chain uses TRBV7-2 and TRBJ1-6, with 7 bases fitting TRBD1. Germline-derived CDR1 and CDR2 are SGHTA and FQGNSA. V gave up 0 bases and J gave up 7 bases; unmatched junction bases: 3. The CDR3 consists of 15 residues. In DNA, the CDR3 is TGTGCCAGCAGCTTAGCTTACAGGGGCAATTCACCCCTCCACTTT. Translation: CASSLAYRGNSPLHF.

Remarks on this clone: Other DNA sequences within the sample encode an identical CDR3. The CDR3 DNA reads TGCGCCAGCAGCTTGGCCGGTATGAACACTGAAGCTTTCTTT. This codes for CASSLAGMNTEAFF. The genes are TRBV5-1 and TRBJ1-1; no firm D call. This CDR3 region has 14 residues. With 0 bases removed from V and 0 bases from J, the gap between germline ends came to 6 bases. Per the germline V gene, CDR1 is SGHRS and CDR2 is YFSETQ.

The CDR3 DNA sequence: TGCGCCAGCAGCCTCAGGGTTGTAGGAGAAAAACTGTTTTTT. Residues: CASSLRVVGEKLFF. This chain links TRBV4-1 with TRBJ1-4, with a tentative D call TRBD1 (5 bases). Germline values: CDR1 MGHRA, CDR2 YSYEKL. The CDR3 loop spans 14 amino acids. Between the trimmed V and J ends, which lost 4 bases and 8 bases, there was a span of 14 bases.

This chain connects TRBV28 to TRBJ2-5; tentative D call: TRBD1 (6 bases). Germline V gene sequence: CDR1 MDHEN, CDR2 SYDVKM. The CDR3 loop spans 13 amino acids. Trimming shortened V by 8 bases and J by 0 bases, and 10 bases separated the two germline ends. Here the CDR3 reads CASLRTDQETQYF. The CDR3 DNA is TGTGCCAGCCTTCGGACAGACCAAGAGACCCAGTACTTC.

The rearrangement uses TRBV7-2 and TRBJ1-2; D is unresolved. CDR3 length: 13 amino acids. The V end lost 6 bases, the J end lost 6 bases, and 14 bases lay between the germline ends. Germline CDR1 SGHTA, CDR2 FQGNSA. CDR3 sequence reads: CASRRSGRDGYTF. The CDR3 coding sequence is TGTGCCAGCAGACGAAGCGGCAGAGATGGCTACACCTTC.

The CDR3, as DNA: TGTGCCAGCAGCCGGGGGGTTTGGGAGACCCAGTACTTC. Amino acid sequence: CASSRGVWETQYF. This rearrangement joins TRBV28 to TRBJ2-5, with 7 bases aligning to TRBD2. Germline-derived CDR1 and CDR2 are MDHEN and SYDVKM. V gave up 6 bases and J gave up 5 bases; unmatched junction bases: 6. The length of the CDR3 is 13 residues.

The chain carries TRBV5-1 and TRBJ1-1, with 8 bases lining up with TRBD1. The germline CDR1 and CDR2 sequences are SGHRS and YFSETQ. The CDR3 loop spans 17 amino acids. V lost 1 base and J lost 1; bases outside the gene matches: 9. The CDR3 is CASSLWSLGQENTEAFF. The DNA of the CDR3 is TGCGCCAGCAGCTTGTGGTCTCTGGGACAGGAGAACACTGAAGCTTTCTTT.

This chain uses TRBV6-5 with TRBJ1-6, with D perhaps matching TRBD1 (5 bases). V lost 8 bases to trimming and J lost 6 bases, with 17 bases between them. Germline V lookup: CDR1 MNHEY, CDR2 SVGAGI. CDR3 size: 15 residues. CDR3 protein: CASVRGSYSNSPLHF. The DNA of the CDR3 is TGTGCCAGCGTACGGGGGTCTTATTCTAATTCACCCCTCCACTTT.

CDR3 in DNA: TGTGCCAGCAGCCATACTCACCATTCTGAAGCTTTCTTT. Translated: CASSHTHHSEAFF. This sequence joins TRBV9 and TRBJ1-1; D gene unclear. The length of the CDR3 is 13 residues. V shed 4 bases and J shed 6 bases, with 13 bases lying between them. Germline lookup yields CDR1 SGDLS and CDR2 YYNGEE.

The chain couples TRBV28 to TRBJ1-2; D is unresolved. This CDR3 has 14 amino acids. With 10 bases removed from V and 1 base from J, the gap between germline ends came to 16 bases. CDR1 and CDR2 from the germline V gene are MDHEN and SYDVKM. Here the CDR3 reads CATRRWGYNYGYTF. As DNA, the CDR3 is TGTGCCACCCGGCGTTGGGGTTATAACTATGGCTACACCTTC.

The rearrangement uses TRBV5-7 and TRBJ1-2; the match to TRBD1 covers 8 bases. TRBV5-7 is reported as an ORF; its role is uncertain. The CDR3 sequence is 13 residues long. V dropped 1 base and J dropped 6; count of bases not matched to a gene: 2. The CDR3 is CASSLWTGHGYTF. The DNA of the CDR3 is TGTGCCAGCAGCTTGTGGACAGGGCATGGCTACACCTTC.

V usage is TRBV13 and J usage is TRBJ2-7; D perhaps matches TRBD1 (6 bases). CDR1 is PRHDT, CDR2 FYEKMQ, per germline (reference sequence). The ends were cut back, 2 bases at V and 2 bases at J, with 10 bases in the middle. This CDR3 is built from 14 residues. The CDR3 DNA is TGTGCCAGCAGCTTATTTGAGGGGGCCTACGAGCAGTACTTC. Amino acids: CASSLFEGAYEQYF.

This sequence joins TRBV7-9 and TRBJ1-2; no firm D call. V was cut by 6 bases and J by 4 bases, with 9 bases left in between. The CDR3 runs to 12 residues. Looked up from germline, CDR1 is SEHNR and CDR2 is FQNEAQ (reference sequence). CDR3 protein: CASSRTAYGYTF. In DNA form, the CDR3 reads TGTGCCAGCAGTCGGACCGCCTATGGCTACACCTTC. The entire variable domain, with the rest obtained from reference TRBV7-9 and TRBJ1-2, is as follows: DTGVSQNPRHKITKRGQNVTFRCDPISEHNRLYWYRQTLGQGPEFLTYFQNEAQLEKSRLLSDRFSAERPKGSFSTLEIQRTEQGDSAMYLCASSRTAYGYTFGSGTRLTVV.

The chain links TRBV4-2 to TRBJ1-2; no definite D call. V dropped 0 bases and J dropped 2 bases, with 10 bases sitting between them. This CDR3 comprises 15 residues. Per the germline V gene, CDR1 is LGHNA and CDR2 is YNFKEQ. In nucleotides, the CDR3 is TGTGCCAGCAGCCAAGATCGAACAGAGAACTATGGCTACACCTTC. It translates to CASSQDRTENYGYTF.

V usage is TRBV5-1 and J usage is TRBJ1-6; 8 bases line up with TRBD1. V shed 4 bases and J 8 bases; nucleotides not matched to a gene: 5. The germline gives CDR1 SGHRS, CDR2 YFSETQ. This CDR3 spans 14 amino acids. CDR3 in amino acids: CASSQGQVDSPLHF. The CDR3 DNA reads TGCGCCAGCAGCCAGGGACAGGTTGATTCACCCCTCCACTTT.

The chain employs TRBV7-9 and TRBJ1-1, with D uncertain. Deletions cut 5 bases from V and 0 bases from J, with 7 bases between. This CDR3 region has 13 residues. In germline, CDR1 is SEHNR, CDR2 FQNEAQ (reference sequence). CDR3 protein: CASSNTVNTEAFF. CDR3 bases: TGTGCCAGCAGCAACACAGTGAACACTGAAGCTTTCTTT.

The chain uses TRBV4-3 and TRBJ1-1; 8 bases fit TRBD1. This CDR3 region has 15 residues. Losses at the gene ends were 3 bases for V and 6 bases for J; bases not matched to a gene: 9. CDR1 LGHNA and CDR2 YSLEER come from the germline V gene. The CDR3 spells CASSHRGQGPPEAFF. DNA for the CDR3: TGCGCCAGCAGCCATCGCGGACAGGGCCCACCTGAAGCTTTCTTT.

This chain links TRBV9 with TRBJ2-7; 8 bases are a match to TRBD1. The J segment lost 3 bases and the V segment lost 0 bases, leaving 8 bases of the junction unmatched. The V gene's germline CDR1 is SGDLS and CDR2 YYNGEE. The CDR3 length is 16 residues. The CDR3 spells CASSVGLQGAYYEQYF. CDR3 coding DNA: TGTGCCAGCAGCGTAGGATTGCAGGGGGCCTACTACGAGCAGTACTTC.

This chain joins TRBV6-6 and TRBJ2-5, with D perhaps given as TRBD1 or TRBD2 (5 bases each). The germline V gene has CDR1 MNHNY and CDR2 SVGAGI (reference sequence). The CDR3 contains 14 residues. V lost 10 bases and J lost 4, with 19 bases in between. In DNA form, the CDR3 reads TGTGCCACGAGGGGCAGGGTACCCTCAGAGACCCAGTACTTC. Residues: CATRGRVPSETQYF.

The chain carries TRBV4-1 and TRBJ2-2; 8 bases agree with TRBD1. Per the germline V gene, CDR1 is MGHRA and CDR2 is YSYEKL. CDR3 size: 16 residues. With 2 bases clipped from V and 0 bases from J, the junction kept 2 bases outside the gene matches. CDR3 bases: TGCGCCAGCAGCCAATGGACAGGGACGAACACCGGGGAGCTGTTTTTT. Encoded protein: CASSQWTGTNTGELFF.

The chain has TRBV7-9 and TRBJ1-2, with 8 nucleotides matching TRBD1. Germline V gives CDR1 SEHNR, CDR2 FQNEAQ (reference sequence). V shed 6 bases and J 7 bases; nucleotides not matched to a gene: 13. CDR3 length: 15 residues. The CDR3 spells CASRLDLTGGTGYTF. In DNA, the CDR3 is TGTGCCAGCAGATTGGACCTTACAGGGGGGACTGGCTACACCTTC.

The chain is built from TRBV6-5 and TRBJ1-6, with no clear D. CDR3 length: 15 amino acids. V was pared by 6 bases and J by 7 bases, with 16 bases between. CDR1 and CDR2 from the germline V gene are MNHEY and SVGAGI. The CDR3 nucleotides read TGTGCCAGCAGCCGCGAATCCCCTTGGAATTCACCCCTCCACTTT. Protein product: CASSRESPWNSPLHF.